The 25 T cell receptor beta chains given below trace back to one sample, sequenced in a study of blood T cells in healthy people across ages. Sample-barcoded 5' priming and a J-beta primer mix drove a second PCR of roughly 7 to 11 cycles. TCRdb re-called the 5' RACE reads through MiXCR, storing one row per CDR3 protein. The sample records roughly 1,500,000 distinct CDR3 sequences, roughly 45% being singletons. Sequencing was performed on blood. The source is a woman aged 18-35 years in good health.

This clonotype was recorded a few times. The chain combines TRBV29-1 with TRBJ1-2, with 9 bases that match TRBD1. The junction had 7 bases not matched to a gene; V was cut back by 0 bases and J by 5 bases. Germline V gene lookup returns CDR1 SQVTM and CDR2 ANQGSEA. The CDR3 sequence is 15 residues long. The CDR3 protein is CSVEDQAGQGYGYTF. CDR3 DNA sequence: TGCAGCGTTGAAGATCAAGCGGGACAGGGTTATGGCTACACCTTC.

This clonotype was found a few times. This chain links TRBV7-2 with TRBJ2-3; weak D call: TRBD2 (6 bases). The V and J ends lost 5 bases and 2 bases respectively, with 14 bases between them. The CDR3 contains 15 residues. Germline lookup yields CDR1 SGHTA and CDR2 FQGNSA. The CDR3 region has the DNA TGTGCCAGCAGCCTCCCGGGACTGTACACAGATACGCAGTATTTT. This codes for CASSLPGLYTDTQYF.

There are many counts of this clonotype. The chain recombines TRBV6-5 with TRBJ1-5; 9 nucleotides line up with TRBD1. The CDR3 loop spans 15 amino acids. V lost 5 bases, J lost 7 bases, and 9 bases stayed unmatched. Germline lookup yields CDR1 MNHEY and CDR2 SVGAGI. The CDR3 here is CASSRDRVARQPQHF. The CDR3 region has the DNA TGTGCCAGCAGTAGGGACAGGGTAGCAAGGCAGCCCCAGCATTTT.

The chain joins TRBV6-6 to TRBJ1-6, with 9 bases that match TRBD1. The CDR3 covers 15 residues. Germline trimming cut 6 bases from V and 7 bases from J; bases unmatched to any gene: 7. The germline gives CDR1 MNHNY, CDR2 SVGAGI (reference sequence). The CDR3: CASRQGAQGNSPLHF. The CDR3 DNA is TGTGCCAGCAGACAGGGGGCCCAGGGGAATTCACCCCTCCACTTT.

This clonotype was counted only a few times. V gene TRBV10-1 combines with J gene TRBJ2-1, with TRBD2 matching 15 bases. J gave up 8 bases and V 6 bases, and 8 bases lay outside the gene matches. This CDR3 has 16 amino acids. CDR1 and CDR2 (germline): WNHNN, SYGVQD (reference sequence). CDR3 nucleotide sequence: TGCGCCAGCAGCCGGACTAGCGGGAGGGCCCTCGATGAGCAGTTCTTC. It encodes CASSRTSGRALDEQFF.

The chain employs TRBV2 and TRBJ1-5; D remains ambiguous. This CDR3 has 14 residues. Trimming took off 2 bases at V and 4 bases at J, with 9 bases between the two ends. CDR1 and CDR2 (germline): SNHLY, FYNNEI. The CDR3: CASSELGINQPQHF. Written as DNA, the CDR3 is TGTGCCAGCAGTGAACTGGGGATAAATCAGCCCCAGCATTTT.

The sample holds a few counts of this clonotype. The chain uses TRBV12-3 or TRBV12-4 and TRBJ2-1; tentatively, D is TRBD1 (5 bases). The CDR3 totals 14 residues. V lost 2 bases and J 5 bases, leaving 10 bases between the germline ends. CDR3 bases: TGTGCCAGCAGTTTAAGGGGTAGGAACAATGAGCAGTTCTTC. Translating gives CASSLRGRNNEQFF.

This clonotype was counted only a few times. This chain connects TRBV2 to TRBJ2-1; D may match TRBD1 or TRBD2 (5 bases each). Per the germline V gene, CDR1 is SNHLY and CDR2 is FYNNEI. The ends were cut back, 6 bases at V and 10 bases at J, with 13 bases in the middle. The CDR3 is made up of 12 amino acids. The CDR3 region is CASSPWGPEQFF. In DNA, the CDR3 is TGTGCCAGCAGCCCCTGGGGACCCGAGCAGTTCTTC.

The chain joins TRBV6-5 to TRBJ2-3, with 15 bases fitting TRBD2. This CDR3 comprises 16 residues. The V gene's germline CDR1 is MNHEY and CDR2 SVGAGI. Trimming removed 6 bases from V and 2 bases from J; junction bases left unmatched: 3. Here the CDR3 reads CASSGLAGGFTDTQYF. Here the CDR3 DNA reads TGTGCCAGCAGCGGACTAGCGGGGGGGTTCACAGATACGCAGTATTTT.

This clonotype was counted only a few times. This chain joins TRBV20-1 and TRBJ2-1, with 9 bases lining up with TRBD2. V lost 6 bases to trimming and J lost 0 bases; unmatched junction nucleotides: 6. The germline V gene encodes CDR1 DFQATT and CDR2 SNEGSKA (reference sequence). This CDR3 region has 15 residues. The CDR3 spells CSAQSGGSSYNEQFF. The CDR3 DNA sequence: TGCAGTGCCCAGAGCGGGGGGAGCTCCTACAATGAGCAGTTCTTC.

The chain uses TRBV6-1 and TRBJ2-7; 7 bases fit TRBD1. This CDR3 contains 13 residues. Losses at the gene ends were 4 bases for V and 6 bases for J; bases not matched to a gene: 6. Germline CDR1 MNHNS, CDR2 SASEGT. CDR3 residues: CASSGGGSGEQYF. CDR3 nucleotides: TGTGCCAGCAGTGGAGGGGGCTCGGGCGAGCAGTACTTC.

This clonotype was detected a few times. V gene TRBV12-3 or TRBV12-4 combines with J gene TRBJ2-1; D not resolved. CDR3 length: 13 residues. Trimming took 6 bases from V and 7 from J, leaving 13 bases between them. The CDR3 region has the DNA TGTGCCAGCAGCCCCCGGGTAGGGAATGAGCAGTTCTTC. Translation gives CASSPRVGNEQFF.

The chain employs TRBV12-3 or TRBV12-4 and TRBJ2-5; D remains ambiguous. CDR3 size: 16 residues. V lost 4 bases and J 1 base, leaving 16 bases between the germline ends. The CDR3 sequence is CASSSQGIWGQETQYF. The DNA of the CDR3 is TGTGCCAGCAGTTCGCAAGGGATCTGGGGCCAAGAGACCCAGTACTTC.

The chain carries TRBV30 and TRBJ2-3, with D maybe TRBD1 (6 bases). Germline-derived CDR1 and CDR2 are GTSNPN and SVGIG (reference sequence). CDR3 length: 13 amino acids. V gave up 4 bases and J gave up 0 bases, with 8 bases separating them. CDR3 coding DNA: TGTGCCTGGAACAGGGAGAGCACAGATACGCAGTATTTT. This codes for CAWNRESTDTQYF. Combining the CDR3 with reference TRBV30 and TRBJ2-3 gives the whole variable domain SQTIHQWPATLVQPVGSPLSLECTVEGTSNPNLYWYRQAAGRGLQLLFYSVGIGQISSEVPQNLSASRPQDRQFILSSKKLLLSDSGFYLCAWNRESTDTQYFGPGTRLTVL.

A remark on this clonotype: A junction boundary mismatches the germline segment, possibly from a read error. The rearrangement joins TRBV24-1 to TRBJ2-1, with a weak D call TRBD1 (6 bases). The germline CDR1 and CDR2 sequences are KGHDR and SFDVKD. This CDR3 comprises 14 residues. The CDR3 here is CATRGTKGNNGQFF. Written as DNA, the CDR3 is TGTGCCACCAGAGGGACAAAAGGGAACAATGGGCAGTTCTTC.

Only one count was recorded for this clonotype. The CDR3 bases are TGCGCCAGCAGCCAAGGGACAGCCGTTTATGGCTACACCTTC. Translated: CASSQGTAVYGYTF. The genes are TRBV4-1 and TRBJ1-2, with TRBD1 as a possible D gene (6 bases). Trimming removed 1 base at V and 5 bases at J, with 11 bases between. This CDR3 is 14 amino acids long. Germline V gene data show CDR1 as MGHRA and CDR2 as YSYEKL.

This clonotype was seen more than once but under ten times. This clone may be a read error of a much larger clone one base away. The chain joins TRBV7-3 to TRBJ2-5; TRBD1 is a possible D gene (6 bases). Germline V lookup: CDR1 SGHTA, CDR2 FQGTGA. Trimming took off 1 base at V and 11 bases at J, with 20 bases between the two ends. The CDR3 is made up of 15 amino acids. The CDR3 DNA is TGTGCCAGCAGCTTAAAGGTGGGGGCCGCCCATGAGCAGTACTTC. Translation gives CASSLKVGAAHEQYF.

This clonotype was seen a handful of times. V is TRBV4-2 and J is TRBJ2-1, with 9 bases aligning to TRBD2. Trimming took 0 bases from V and 8 from J; bases not matched to a gene: 8. Looked up from germline, CDR1 is LGHNA and CDR2 is YNFKEQ. The CDR3 contains 16 residues. The CDR3 loop reads CASSQESELAGDEQFF. CDR3 bases: TGTGCCAGCAGCCAAGAAAGTGAACTAGCGGGCGATGAGCAGTTCTTC.

V is TRBV7-3 and J is TRBJ2-6, with D perhaps TRBD1 (5 bases). V was pared by 1 base and J by 1 base, with 11 bases between. The CDR3 length is 17 residues. CDR1 and CDR2 (germline): SGHTA, FQGTGA. The chain's CDR3 is CASSLSSQGSGANVLTF. CDR3 nucleotide sequence: TGTGCCAGCAGCTTAAGTTCCCAGGGTTCTGGGGCCAACGTCCTGACTTTC.

The chain couples TRBV10-1 to TRBJ2-1; perhaps TRBD1 as D (5 bases). CDR3 size: 13 residues. Between the trimmed V and J ends, which lost 4 bases and 8 bases, there was a span of 12 bases. Germline V gene data show CDR1 as WNHNN and CDR2 as SYGVQD (reference sequence). The CDR3 nucleotides are TGCGCCAGCAGTGCGTCAGGGCTCGATGAGCAGTTCTTC. This codes for CASSASGLDEQFF.

This rearrangement joins TRBV9 to TRBJ1-5; D gene unclear. Germline CDR1 and CDR2: SGDLS and YYNGEE. Between the trimmed V and J ends, which lost 0 bases and 5 bases, there was a span of 6 bases. The CDR3 totals 13 residues. The CDR3 bases are TGTGCCAGCAGCGTAGAGACGGATCAGCCCCAGCATTTT. Its protein is CASSVETDQPQHF.

This clonotype turned up a few times. The J gene is TRBJ2-2, the V gene TRBV7-8; D is possibly TRBD1 or TRBD2 (6 bases each). Germline CDR1 is SGHVS and CDR2 is FQNEAQ. Trimming stripped 4 bases from V and 1 base from J, with 10 bases between. The CDR3 runs to 15 residues. The CDR3 DNA follows: TGTGCCAGCAGCTACGGGGGCTTGAACACCGGGGAGCTGTTTTTT. Protein: CASSYGGLNTGELFF.

V is TRBV27 and J is TRBJ2-1; D unclear. The J call may be faulty, since TRBJ2-7 better matches the DNA end. The CDR3 consists of 14 residues. Germline V gives CDR1 MNHEY, CDR2 SMNVEV (reference sequence). The CDR3, as DNA: TGTGCCAGCAGTTTAGGCCTCTCCTACAATGAGCAGTACTTC. It specifies CASSLGLSYNEQYF.

A few counts support this clonotype. This chain joins TRBV5-1 and TRBJ1-4, with 9 bases fitting TRBD1. The CDR3 loop spans 15 amino acids. The ends lost 3 bases at V and 7 bases at J; junction bases unmatched: 7. The germline V gene has CDR1 SGHRS and CDR2 YFSETQ. The CDR3 DNA is TGCGCCAGCAGCTCAACAGGGGGCGGAGGTGAAAAACTGTTTTTT. It encodes CASSSTGGGGEKLFF. Supplemented by reference TRBV5-1 and TRBJ1-4, the full variable domain reads KAGVTQTPRYLIKTRGQQVTLSCSPISGHRSVSWYQQTPGQGLQFLFEYFSETQRNKGNFPGRFSGRQFSNSRSEMNVSTLELGDSALYLCASSSTGGGGEKLFFGSGTQLSVL.

The V call is TRBV27, the J call TRBJ2-3; 8 nucleotides align to TRBD2. CDR3 size: 15 residues. Germline-derived CDR1 and CDR2 are MNHEY and SMNVEV (reference sequence). V dropped 3 bases and J dropped 4; count of bases not matched to a gene: 6. The CDR3 loop reads CASSLRGADADTQYF. CDR3 DNA: TGTGCCAGCAGTTTGCGGGGGGCCGACGCAGATACGCAGTATTTT.